This T cell receptor beta chain was found in a study of cytomegalovirus exposure and HLA in healthy donors. PCR was performed using 60 Vbeta and 13 Jbeta primers. The table came from immunoSEQ multiplex PCR; TCRdb's copy has only in-frame clones and leaves some out. The sample contains about 60,000 clones, 60% to 80% of which appear only once. The CDR3 length is 16 residues. V was pared by 1 base and J by 3 bases, with 16 bases between. Looked up from germline, CDR1 is SEHNR and CDR2 is FQNEAQ (reference sequence). The sequencing sample was made of PBMCs. The TCR was taken from a female donor in good health and CMV-seronegative. The J gene is TRBJ2-7, the V gene TRBV7-9; weak D call: TRBD1 (6 bases). The CDR3 nucleotides read TGTGCCAGCAGCTTAGGGGACCCGGGACAAGGCTACGAGCAGTACTTC. Amino acids: CASSLGDPGQGYEQYF.